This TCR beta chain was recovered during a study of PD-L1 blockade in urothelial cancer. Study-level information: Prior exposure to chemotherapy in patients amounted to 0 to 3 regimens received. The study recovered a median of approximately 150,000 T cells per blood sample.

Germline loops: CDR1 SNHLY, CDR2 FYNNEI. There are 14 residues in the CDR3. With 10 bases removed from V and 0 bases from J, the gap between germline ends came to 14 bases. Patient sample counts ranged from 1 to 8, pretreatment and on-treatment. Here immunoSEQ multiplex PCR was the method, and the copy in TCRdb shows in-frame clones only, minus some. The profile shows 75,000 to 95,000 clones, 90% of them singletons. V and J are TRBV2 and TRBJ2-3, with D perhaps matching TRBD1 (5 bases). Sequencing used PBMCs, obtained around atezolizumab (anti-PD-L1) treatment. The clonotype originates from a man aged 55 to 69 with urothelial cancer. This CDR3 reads CATSTATSTDTQYF. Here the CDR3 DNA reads TGTGCCACCTCGACAGCTACTAGCACAGATACGCAGTATTTT.